This T cell receptor beta chain was recorded in a study of blood T cell repertoires in COVID-19. About the study: Some COVID-19 samples were acute and others convalescent; all came from the United States, Italy and Spain. Nucleic acid was either cDNA or gDNA, and it came from T cells, B-cell-depleted T cells, or PBMCs.

Under the authors' procedure: Researchers report that nucleated cell counts were estimated from reference gene primer amplification. TCRdb's table, derived via immunoSEQ multiplex PCR, lists solely in-frame clones and lacks some. V and J calls and clone size are as listed in that table; D and trimming were resolved from the DNA. The sample gives 75,000 to 90,000 clones, 90% to 95% of which show up once; 1.9% is in the top ten. CDR3 size: 11 residues. V dropped 6 bases and J dropped 6 bases, with 9 bases sitting between them. Germline V gene data show CDR1 as SNHLY and CDR2 as FYNNEI. Material for sequencing was peripheral blood. The V gene is TRBV2, the J gene TRBJ2-7; no clear D gene. The sequence was obtained from a woman aged 45 to 65 in a cohort sampled during active COVID-19. This CDR3 reads CASSPLTEQYF. In DNA form, the CDR3 reads TGTGCCAGCAGCCCCCTAACCGAGCAGTACTTC.